Listed below are T cell receptor beta chains from one sample, sequenced in a study of T cell responses to AZD1222 COVID-19 vaccine. Clones were read by immunoSEQ multiplex PCR, and TCRdb kept only the in-frame ones, dropping some. This table holds 120,000 to 150,000 clones, 90% found once. Here the sequenced sample was peripheral blood, taken on day 0 of AZD1222 vaccination. These receptor sequences come from an adult in good health. The CDR3 runs from the conserved cysteine through the conserved F or W. A D gene is named only where the DNA matches it firmly.

v_call: TRBV4-3; cdr3_length: 13; j_call: TRBJ1-2; d_call: TRBD1; cdr3_nt: TGCGCCAGCAGCCCCGACAGGGTGGCGGGCTACACCTTC; cdr3_aa: CASSPDRVAGYTF
v_call: TRBV25-1; cdr3_length: 12; j_call: TRBJ2-7; d_call: .; cdr3_nt: TGTGCCAGCAGTGGCAGCTCCTACGAGCAGTACTTC; cdr3_aa: CASSGSSYEQYF
v_call: TRBV5-4; cdr3_length: 13; j_call: TRBJ1-2; d_call: .; cdr3_nt: TGTGCCAGCAGTCAGGGGTGGAACTATGGCTACACCTTC; cdr3_aa: CASSQGWNYGYTF
v_call: TRBV7-2; cdr3_length: 17; j_call: TRBJ1-2; d_call: TRBD1; cdr3_nt: TGTGCCAGCAGCGGGGAACAGGGGGCTCCGATTATTTATGGCTACACCTTC; cdr3_aa: CASSGEQGAPIIYGYTF
v_call: TRBV18; cdr3_length: 16; j_call: TRBJ1-3; d_call: .; cdr3_nt: TGTGCCAGCTCACCAAATTCAGCAGATAGATCAAACACCATATATTTT; cdr3_aa: CASSPNSADRSNTIYF
v_call: TRBV5-1; cdr3_length: 15; j_call: TRBJ2-5; d_call: .; cdr3_nt: TGCGCCAGCAAGGGGACACTACCTTTCCAAGAGACCCAGTACTTC; cdr3_aa: CASKGTLPFQETQYF
v_call: TRBV14; cdr3_length: 13; j_call: TRBJ1-5; d_call: .; cdr3_nt: TGTGCCAGCAGCCAGGGGATAAATCAGCCCCAGCATTTT; cdr3_aa: CASSQGINQPQHF
v_call: TRBV2; cdr3_length: 14; j_call: TRBJ1-2; d_call: .; cdr3_nt: TGTGCCAGCAGAGAAGTAGGGGGATCCTATGGCTACACCTTC; cdr3_aa: CASREVGGSYGYTF
v_call: TRBV2; cdr3_length: 13; j_call: TRBJ1-1; d_call: TRBD1; cdr3_nt: TGTGCCAGCAAACTACGACAGGGGAGTGAAGCTTTCTTT; cdr3_aa: CASKLRQGSEAFF
v_call: TRBV20-1; cdr3_length: 16; j_call: TRBJ2-3; d_call: .; cdr3_nt: TGCAGTGCTAGTGGACGCCTCGACTTTAGCACAGATACGCAGTATTTT; cdr3_aa: CSASGRLDFSTDTQYF
v_call: TRBV18; cdr3_length: 16; j_call: TRBJ1-1; d_call: TRBD1; cdr3_nt: TGTGCCAGCTCAGACAGCCTGGACAGGGGGAACACTGAAGCTTTCTTT; cdr3_aa: CASSDSLDRGNTEAFF
v_call: TRBV12-5; cdr3_length: 10; j_call: TRBJ1-5; d_call: .; cdr3_nt: TGTGCTAGTGGCGGGCAGCCCCAGCATTTT; cdr3_aa: CASGGQPQHF
v_call: TRBV10-3; cdr3_length: 13; j_call: TRBJ2-5; d_call: .; cdr3_nt: TGTGCCATCGGCGAGGCCGGTCGGGAGACCCAGTACTTC; cdr3_aa: CAIGEAGRETQYF
v_call: TRBV7-9; cdr3_length: 16; j_call: TRBJ2-1; d_call: TRBD2; cdr3_nt: TGTGCCAGCAGCTTTTTTGCGGGGGGGCCACACAATGAGCAGTTCTTC; cdr3_aa: CASSFFAGGPHNEQFF
v_call: TRBV28; cdr3_length: 17; j_call: TRBJ2-1; d_call: .; cdr3_nt: TGTGCCAGCAGTTTGGGCCCCTGGAGGGGGCGCCTCAATGAGCAGTTCTTC; cdr3_aa: CASSLGPWRGRLNEQFF
v_call: TRBV4-3; cdr3_length: 13; j_call: TRBJ2-2; d_call: .; cdr3_nt: TGCGCCAGCAGCCAAACCTACACCGGGGAGCTGTTTTTT; cdr3_aa: CASSQTYTGELFF
v_call: TRBV4-1; cdr3_length: 15; j_call: TRBJ1-2; d_call: .; cdr3_nt: TGCGCCAGCAGCCAAGCGCCGGGGGGTGGATATGGCTACACCTTC; cdr3_aa: CASSQAPGGGYGYTF
v_call: TRBV5-1; cdr3_length: 14; j_call: TRBJ2-2; d_call: .; cdr3_nt: TGCGCCAGCAGCTTGAAGGAGAACACCGGGGAGCTGTTTTTT; cdr3_aa: CASSLKENTGELFF
v_call: TRBV5-6; cdr3_length: 11; j_call: TRBJ1-2; d_call: .; cdr3_nt: TGTGCCAGCAGACTCAGGGGTGGCTACACCTTC; cdr3_aa: CASRLRGGYTF